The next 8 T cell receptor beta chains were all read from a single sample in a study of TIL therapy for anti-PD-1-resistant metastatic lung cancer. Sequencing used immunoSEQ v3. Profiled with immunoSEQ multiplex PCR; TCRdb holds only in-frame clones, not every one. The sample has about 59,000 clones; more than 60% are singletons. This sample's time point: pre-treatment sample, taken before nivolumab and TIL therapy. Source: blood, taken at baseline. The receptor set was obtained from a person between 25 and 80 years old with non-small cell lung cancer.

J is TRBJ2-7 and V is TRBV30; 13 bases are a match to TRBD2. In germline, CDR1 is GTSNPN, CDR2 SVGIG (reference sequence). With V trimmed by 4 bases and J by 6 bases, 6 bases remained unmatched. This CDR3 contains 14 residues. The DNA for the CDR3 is TGTGCCTGGATTGGACTAGCGGGAGTCTCCGAGCAGTACTTC. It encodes CAWIGLAGVSEQYF.

CDR3 in amino acids: CASSASMNTEAFF. The CDR3 DNA sequence: TGTGCCAGCAGCGCTTCAATGAACACTGAAGCTTTCTTT. The rearrangement joins TRBV27 to TRBJ1-1; D is ambiguous. The CDR3 totals 13 residues. Trimming took 6 bases from V and 0 from J, leaving 8 bases between them. Germline V gene lookup returns CDR1 MNHEY and CDR2 SMNVEV (reference sequence).

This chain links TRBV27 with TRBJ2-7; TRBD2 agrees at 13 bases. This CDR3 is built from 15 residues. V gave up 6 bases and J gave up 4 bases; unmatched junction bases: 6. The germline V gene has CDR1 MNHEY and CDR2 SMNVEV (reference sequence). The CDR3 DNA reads TGTGCCAGCAGGGGGTGGGGACTAGCGGGGTACGAGCAGTACTTC. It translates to CASRGWGLAGYEQYF.

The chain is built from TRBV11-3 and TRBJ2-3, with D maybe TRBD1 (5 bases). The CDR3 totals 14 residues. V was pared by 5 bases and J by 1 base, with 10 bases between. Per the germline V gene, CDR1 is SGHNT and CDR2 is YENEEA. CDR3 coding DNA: TGTGCCAGCAGCGCCAGGGAAGGCACAGATACGCAGTATTTT. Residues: CASSAREGTDTQYF.

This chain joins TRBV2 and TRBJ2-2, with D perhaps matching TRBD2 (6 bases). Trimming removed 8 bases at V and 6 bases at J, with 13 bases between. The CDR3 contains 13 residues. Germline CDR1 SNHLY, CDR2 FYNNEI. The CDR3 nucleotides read TGTGCCAGCGAGCCCGGGGGTCCCGGGGAGCTGTTTTTT. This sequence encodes CASEPGGPGELFF. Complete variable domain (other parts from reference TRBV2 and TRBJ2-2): EPEVTQTPSHQVTQMGQEVILRCVPISNHLYFYWYRQILGQKVEFLVSFYNNEISEKSEIFDDQFSVERPDGSNFTLKIRSTKLEDSAMYFCASEPGGPGELFFGEGSRLTVL.

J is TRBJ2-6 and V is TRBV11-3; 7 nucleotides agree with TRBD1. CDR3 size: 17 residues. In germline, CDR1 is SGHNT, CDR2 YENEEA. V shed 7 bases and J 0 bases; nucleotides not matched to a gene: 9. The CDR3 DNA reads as TGTGCCAGCACTCCGGGGACAGCGATCTCTGGGGCCAACGTCCTGACTTTC. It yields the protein CASTPGTAISGANVLTF. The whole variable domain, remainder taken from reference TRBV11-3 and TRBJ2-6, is EAGVVQSPRYKIIEKKQPVAFWCNPISGHNTLYWYLQNLGQGPELLIRYENEEAVDDSQLPKDRFSAERLKGVDSTLKIQPAELGDSAVYLCASTPGTAISGANVLTFGAGSRLTVL.

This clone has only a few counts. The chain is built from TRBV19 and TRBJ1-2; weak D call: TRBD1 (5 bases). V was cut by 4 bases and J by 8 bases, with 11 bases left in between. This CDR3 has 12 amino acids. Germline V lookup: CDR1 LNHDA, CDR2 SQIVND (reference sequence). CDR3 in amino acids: CASSKGSGGYTF. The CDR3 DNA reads TGTGCCAGTAGTAAGGGGAGCGGGGGCTACACCTTC.

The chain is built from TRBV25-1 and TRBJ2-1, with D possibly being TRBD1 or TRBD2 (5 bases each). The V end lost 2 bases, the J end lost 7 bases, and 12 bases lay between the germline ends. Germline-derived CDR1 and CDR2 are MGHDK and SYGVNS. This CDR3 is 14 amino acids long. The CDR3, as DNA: TGTGCCAGCAGTGAAGAGAGGGGTGGGAATGAGCAGTTCTTC. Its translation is CASSEERGGNEQFF. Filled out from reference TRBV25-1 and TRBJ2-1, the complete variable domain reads EADIYQTPRYLVIGTGKKITLECSQTMGHDKMYWYQQDPGMELHLIHYSYGVNSTEKGDLSSESTVSRIRTEHFPLTLESARPSHTSQYLCASSEERGGNEQFFGPGTRLTVL.